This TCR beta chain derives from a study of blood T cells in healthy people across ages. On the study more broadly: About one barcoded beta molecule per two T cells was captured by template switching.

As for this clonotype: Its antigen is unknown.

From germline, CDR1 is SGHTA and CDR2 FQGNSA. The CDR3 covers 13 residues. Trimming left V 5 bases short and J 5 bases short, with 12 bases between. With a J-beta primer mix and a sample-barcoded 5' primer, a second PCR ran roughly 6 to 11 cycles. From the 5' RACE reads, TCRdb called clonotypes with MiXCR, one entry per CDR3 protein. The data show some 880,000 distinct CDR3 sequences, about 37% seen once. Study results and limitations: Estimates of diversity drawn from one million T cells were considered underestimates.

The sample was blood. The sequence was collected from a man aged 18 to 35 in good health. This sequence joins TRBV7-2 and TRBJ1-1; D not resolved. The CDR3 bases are TGTGCCAGCAGCCCCGTCACTGGGACTGAAGCTTTCTTT. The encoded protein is CASSPVTGTEAFF. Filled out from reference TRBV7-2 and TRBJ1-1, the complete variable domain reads GAGVSQSPSNKVTEKGKDVELRCDPISGHTALYWYRQSLGQGLEFLIYFQGNSAPDKSGLPSDRFSAERTGGSVSTLTIQRTQQEDSAVYLCASSPVTGTEAFFGQGTRLTVV.